The 20 T cell receptor beta chains below all came from one sample that was sequenced in a study of T cells after posttransplantation cyclophosphamide. Assay: immunoSEQ multiplex PCR; the TCRdb copy retains only in-frame clones and omits some. The sample yields approximately 8,000 clones, without any singletons. A marrow graft followed busulfan-fludarabine conditioning, with cyclophosphamide on days +3 and +4. Specimen: PBMCs, collected after an allogeneic stem cell transplant with post-transplant cyclophosphamide. Receptors were obtained from a young adult male patient who received an allogeneic stem cell transplant from an unrelated donor, was CMV-positive, and had acute and chronic GVHD. Some T cells may be provided by the graft donor.

This clone was observed many times. The rearrangement uses TRBV4-3 and TRBJ1-2, with D unresolved. Germline V gene data show CDR1 as LGHNA and CDR2 as YSLEER. The CDR3 has 15 amino acids. The ends were cut back, 0 bases at V and 1 base at J, with 9 bases in the middle. The CDR3 region has the DNA TGCGCCAGCAGCCAAGACAGGAGTAGTAACTATGGCTACACCTTC. Residues: CASSQDRSSNYGYTF.

Ten or more counts support this clone. The V and J genes are TRBV6-6 and TRBJ1-1, with a tentative D call TRBD1 (5 bases). The CDR3 is made up of 16 amino acids. Germline V gives CDR1 MNHNY, CDR2 SVGAGI (reference sequence). Trimming stripped 6 bases from V and 7 bases from J, with 24 bases between. The CDR3 region is CASSPLSSGGQGEAFF. CDR3 coding DNA: TGTGCCAGCAGCCCCCTCTCGTCGGGGGGTCAGGGTGAAGCTTTCTTT.

This clone was seen at least ten times. The chain is built from TRBV18 and TRBJ1-2; TRBD1 matches at 8 bases. The junction had 9 bases not matched to a gene; V was cut back by 3 bases and J by 3 bases. This CDR3 has 16 residues. Germline CDR1 reads KGHSH; CDR2 reads LQKENI. CDR3 nucleotide sequence: TGTGCCAGCTCACCCTCCGCAGGGGGCAGGGACTATGGCTACACCTTC. It encodes CASSPSAGGRDYGYTF.

In its sample, this clone was seen many times. This chain joins TRBV5-6 and TRBJ1-6, with D perhaps matching TRBD1 (5 bases). The germline CDR1 and CDR2 sequences are SGHDT and YYEEEE. Trimming took 0 bases from V and 8 from J, leaving 6 bases between them. The CDR3 sequence is 13 residues long. CDR3 sequence: CASSLVTDSPLHF. In DNA, the CDR3 is TGTGCCAGCAGCTTGGTGACAGATTCACCCCTCCACTTT. The variable domain in full, with the rest retrieved from reference TRBV5-6 and TRBJ1-6, is DAGVTQSPTHLIKTRGQQVTLRCSPKSGHDTVSWYQQALGQGPQFIFQYYEEEERQRGNFPDRFSGHQFPNYSSELNVNALLLGDSALYLCASSLVTDSPLHFGNGTRLTVT.

This clone was found a few times. The genes are TRBV27 and TRBJ2-2, with 10 nucleotides matching TRBD2. Germline V gene sequence: CDR1 MNHEY, CDR2 SMNVEV (reference sequence). CDR3 length: 17 residues. Unmatched junction bases numbered 10, after V lost 2 bases and J lost 7 bases. The DNA for the CDR3 is TGTGCCAGCAGTTTAAATCTAGCGGGAGTTCTTTACGGGGAGCTGTTTTTT. Translated: CASSLNLAGVLYGELFF.

This clone has just a few counts. This chain joins TRBV30 and TRBJ1-6; possible D gene TRBD1, 6 bases. Germline V CDR1 and CDR2: GTSNPN, SVGIG (reference sequence). The germline V and J ends were trimmed by 2 bases and 9 bases, with 11 bases remaining between them. There are 13 residues in the CDR3. This chain's CDR3 is CAWSRTAGSPLHF. The CDR3 region has the DNA TGTGCCTGGAGTAGGACAGCCGGTTCACCCCTCCACTTT.

Within the sample, this clone is medium-sized. V usage is TRBV18 and J usage is TRBJ2-5; 12 bases are shared with TRBD2. V gave up 5 bases and J gave up 1 base; unmatched junction bases: 5. This CDR3 has 16 residues. CDR1 and CDR2 from the germline V gene are KGHSH and LQKENI. CDR3 sequence reads: CASSSTSGRPQETQYF. In DNA, the CDR3 is TGTGCCAGCTCATCGACTAGCGGGAGACCCCAAGAGACCCAGTACTTC.

This clone occurred many times. The chain carries TRBV4-1 and TRBJ1-5; tentative D call: TRBD1 (5 bases). CDR3 length equals 13 residues. With 4 bases removed from V and 4 bases from J, the gap between germline ends came to 8 bases. Looked up from germline, CDR1 is MGHRA and CDR2 is YSYEKL. The CDR3 sequence: CASSPQENQPQHF. The CDR3 region has the DNA TGCGCCAGCAGCCCACAGGAGAATCAGCCCCAGCATTTT.

This clone is labeled as medium-sized. This sequence joins TRBV7-9 and TRBJ1-4; 7 bases fit TRBD1. Per the germline V gene, CDR1 is SEHNR and CDR2 is FQNEAQ (reference sequence). This CDR3 has 14 amino acids. The J segment lost 5 bases and the V segment lost 2 bases, leaving 2 bases of the junction unmatched. The CDR3 DNA sequence: TGTGCCAGCAGCTTACAGGACAGGAATGAAAAACTGTTTTTT. It encodes CASSLQDRNEKLFF. The whole variable domain, remainder taken from reference TRBV7-9 and TRBJ1-4, is DTGVSQNPRHKITKRGQNVTFRCDPISEHNRLYWYRQTLGQGPEFLTYFQNEAQLEKSRLLSDRFSAERPKGSFSTLEIQRTEQGDSAMYLCASSLQDRNEKLFFGSGTQLSVL.

This clone was observed at least ten times. The rearrangement uses TRBV7-2 and TRBJ2-1; D possibly corresponds to TRBD2 (8 bases). Trimming stripped 5 bases from V and 7 bases from J, with 24 bases between. The CDR3 is made up of 17 amino acids. CDR1 is SGHTA, CDR2 FQGNSA, per germline. CDR3 region: CASSRAGGSGRSNEQFF. The CDR3 bases are TGTGCCAGCAGCCGGGCAGGGGGGAGCGGGAGATCAAATGAGCAGTTCTTC. Complete variable domain (other parts from reference TRBV7-2 and TRBJ2-1): GAGVSQSPSNKVTEKGKDVELRCDPISGHTALYWYRQSLGQGLEFLIYFQGNSAPDKSGLPSDRFSAERTGGSVSTLTIQRTQQEDSAVYLCASSRAGGSGRSNEQFFGPGTRLTVL.

This clone came up many times. The gene calls are TRBV12-3 or TRBV12-4 and TRBJ1-4; D unclear. The CDR3 runs 17 residues. V lost 6 bases and J 4 bases, leaving 21 bases between the germline ends. The CDR3 protein is CASSPRTGEMDNEKLFF. DNA of the CDR3: TGTGCCAGCAGCCCCCGGACCGGGGAAATGGATAATGAAAAACTGTTTTTT.

By share, this clone counts as medium-sized. The genes are TRBV9 and TRBJ2-1, with 9 bases aligning to TRBD2. The V and J ends lost 0 bases and 6 bases, in that order; junction bases with no gene match: 10. Per the germline V gene, CDR1 is SGDLS and CDR2 is YYNGEE. The CDR3 covers 17 residues. This CDR3 is CASSVDGLASGGNEQFF. CDR3 DNA sequence: TGTGCCAGCAGCGTAGACGGACTAGCGAGTGGTGGCAATGAGCAGTTCTTC.

This clone was picked up many times. V is TRBV18 and J is TRBJ2-7, with 7 bases fitting TRBD1. CDR1 and CDR2 (germline): KGHSH, LQKENI. V dropped 3 bases and J dropped 4; count of bases not matched to a gene: 9. CDR3 length: 15 amino acids. CDR3 coding DNA: TGTGCCAGCTCACCCTCGGCGGACAGGAGTTACGAGCAGTACTTC. Its protein is CASSPSADRSYEQYF. The full variable domain, with the rest looked up from reference TRBV18 and TRBJ2-7, is NAGVMQNPRHLVRRRGQEARLRCSPMKGHSHVYWYRQLPEEGLKFMVYLQKENIIDESGMPKERFSAEFPKEGPSILRIQQVVRGDSAAYFCASSPSADRSYEQYFGPGTRLTVT.

This clone is medium-sized (0.01 to 0.1%). This sequence joins TRBV10-3 and TRBJ2-2; 14 nucleotides agree with TRBD2. V lost 0 bases and J lost 7; bases outside the gene matches: 4. This CDR3 is built from 17 residues. CDR1 is ENHRY, CDR2 SYGVKD, per germline. CDR3 nucleotide sequence: TGTGCCATCAGTGAGTCGACTAGCGGGAGGGCTAACGGGGAGCTGTTTTTT. Translation: CAISESTSGRANGELFF.

This clone showed up many times. The same CDR3 can be traced to other DNA sequences in this sample. V and J are TRBV5-4 and TRBJ1-5; weak D call: TRBD1 (5 bases). This CDR3 contains 14 residues. Trimming left V 3 bases short and J 2 bases short, with 9 bases between. CDR1 SGHNT and CDR2 YYREEE come from the germline V gene (reference sequence). The CDR3 region has the DNA TGTGCCAGCAGCTCGCAGGGTGGCAATCAGCCCCAGCATTTT. Its protein product is CASSSQGGNQPQHF.

This clone was seen at least ten times. V usage is TRBV9 and J usage is TRBJ2-6; TRBD1 aligns across 9 bases. Losses at the gene ends were 2 bases for V and 0 bases for J; bases not matched to a gene: 9. The germline gives CDR1 SGDLS, CDR2 YYNGEE. This CDR3 is built from 19 residues. CDR3 DNA sequence: TGTGCCAGCAGCGTCAGCCCGGGACAGGGTTACTCTGGGGCCAACGTCCTGACTTTC. Amino acids: CASSVSPGQGYSGANVLTF.

In this sample, this clone turned up many times. V usage is TRBV7-2 and J usage is TRBJ2-7; the match to TRBD1 covers 7 bases. V gave up 2 bases and J gave up 0 bases; unmatched junction bases: 10. Germline V CDR1 and CDR2: SGHTA, FQGNSA. The CDR3 runs to 17 residues. The CDR3 DNA reads TGTGCCAGCAGCTTACAACAGGGACAGACGATCTCCTACGAGCAGTACTTC. Translation: CASSLQQGQTISYEQYF.

This clone has ten or more counts. The chain links TRBV5-1 to TRBJ2-7; TRBD1 matches 7 bases. Per the germline V gene, CDR1 is SGHRS and CDR2 is YFSETQ. J lost 2 bases, V lost 5 bases, and 7 bases had no gene match. The CDR3 sequence is 14 residues long. CDR3 protein: CASSPQGSTYEQYF. The CDR3 DNA follows: TGCGCCAGCAGTCCACAGGGGAGTACCTACGAGCAGTACTTC.

This clone has at least ten counts. V usage is TRBV12-3 or TRBV12-4 and J usage is TRBJ2-7; 11 nucleotides align to TRBD2. This CDR3 contains 15 residues. J lost 5 bases, V lost 4 bases, and 7 bases had no gene match. The CDR3 bases are TGTGCCAGCAGTTCGCGTAGCGGGGGGGGCAACGAGCAGTACTTC. Its translation is CASSSRSGGGNEQYF.

This clone showed up many times. The chain joins TRBV6-5 to TRBJ1-6, with D unclear. The V end lost 0 bases, the J end lost 7 bases, and 7 bases lay between the germline ends. Germline loops: CDR1 MNHEY, CDR2 SVGAGI. The CDR3 consists of 14 residues. CDR3 sequence: CASSYSAGNSPLHF. CDR3 sequence (DNA): TGTGCCAGCAGTTACTCGGCAGGAAATTCACCCCTCCACTTT.